This TCR beta chain was sequenced in a study of OX40 agonist ivuxolimab in advanced cancers. Whole-study results and caveats: Some nonresponders likewise displayed low normalized T-cell clonal expansion. Both blood CD4+ and CD8+ T cells showed clonal growth by week 6 at 0.1 to 3.0 mg/kg.

A word on this clone: The target antigen is unknown.

Profiled with immunoSEQ multiplex PCR; TCRdb holds only in-frame clones, not every one. This table has about 68,000 clones, more than 65% appearing once. This CDR3 region has 13 residues. From germline, CDR1 is SGHRS and CDR2 YFSETQ. Trimming took off 0 bases at V and 5 bases at J, with 6 bases between the two ends. This receptor was identified in an adult with an advanced solid tumor such as melanoma, head and neck, liver or kidney cancer. Sequencing was performed on CD4+ or CD8+ T cells sorted from blood, taken in a trial of the OX40 agonist ivuxolimab. This chain uses TRBV5-1 with TRBJ1-5; no definite D call. CDR3 sequence: CASSLVGDQPQHF. DNA for the CDR3: TGCGCCAGCAGCTTGGTGGGTGATCAGCCCCAGCATTTT.